The 24 T cell receptor beta chains presented below share a single source sample, sequenced in a study of beta chain features in type 1 diabetes. The sequenced template was cDNA made from the entire isolated RNA. This table comes from immunoSEQ multiplex PCR, and its TCRdb copy is limited to in-frame clones, with some not included. This table has some 500,000 clones, roughly an eighth appearing once. The sequencing sample was made of naive CD4+ T cells from blood. These receptors came from a woman in her late teens or twenties in good health.

The J gene is TRBJ1-1, the V gene TRBV10-3, with D unclear. The CDR3 consists of 14 residues. V gave up 6 bases and J gave up 2 bases, with 13 bases separating them. Germline V gene lookup returns CDR1 ENHRY and CDR2 SYGVKD. The CDR3 DNA reads as TGTGCCATCAGGAACCCGGAGTCAAACACTGAAGCTTTCTTT. This gives the protein CAIRNPESNTEAFF.

Here the CDR3 reads CASGQGFYEQYV. Here the CDR3 DNA reads TGTGCCTCTGGACAGGGGTTCTACGAGCAGTACGTC. V is TRBV2 and J is TRBJ2-7, with 9 bases lining up with TRBD1. CDR3 length equals 12 residues. With 11 bases clipped from V and 3 bases from J, the junction kept 5 bases outside the gene matches. Germline CDR1 SNHLY, CDR2 FYNNEI.

V and J are TRBV7-9 and TRBJ2-7, with D unresolved. The V end lost 5 bases, the J end lost 0 bases, and 11 bases lay between the germline ends. The CDR3 contains 14 residues. The V gene's germline CDR1 is SEHNR and CDR2 FQNEAQ (reference sequence). The CDR3 loop reads CASSPRGPSYEQYF. In DNA, the CDR3 is TGTGCCAGCAGCCCACGCGGTCCCTCCTACGAGCAGTACTTC.

The chain carries TRBV15 and TRBJ1-5; possibly TRBD1 for D (6 bases). Trimming cost V 3 bases and J 6 bases, with 9 bases left between them. Germline CDR1 is LNHNV and CDR2 is YYDKDF (reference sequence). The CDR3 contains 13 residues. The CDR3 sequence: CATSSARGQPQHF. Written as DNA, the CDR3 is TGTGCCACCAGCAGTGCCAGGGGTCAGCCCCAGCATTTT.

The CDR3 DNA reads as TGTGCCAGCAGCCACCAGGGGAAAGGGCTAAACAATGAGCAGTTCTTC. As protein: CASSHQGKGLNNEQFF. This sequence joins TRBV14 and TRBJ2-1, with D perhaps TRBD1 (6 bases). Trimming stripped 3 bases from V and 5 bases from J, with 17 bases between. Germline V gives CDR1 SGHDN, CDR2 FVKESK. This CDR3 is 16 amino acids long.

This clone appeared a few times. This CDR3 reads CASSLDSGVYDEQFF. CDR3 sequence (DNA): TGCGCCAGCAGCCTCGATAGCGGGGTTTACGATGAGCAGTTCTTC. The gene calls are TRBV4-3 and TRBJ2-1; 8 bases fit TRBD2. The CDR3 has 15 amino acids. Trimming cost V 4 bases and J 8 bases; bases outside gene matches: 10. From germline, CDR1 is LGHNA and CDR2 YSLEER.

This chain uses TRBV20-1 with TRBJ2-1; the D gene is possibly TRBD1 (5 bases). CDR1 and CDR2 (germline): DFQATT, SNEGSKA (reference sequence). This CDR3 is built from 10 residues. The V end was cut by 6 bases, the J end by 14 bases, with 14 bases between. Here the CDR3 reads CSASLDIEFF. CDR3 coding DNA: TGCAGTGCCAGCTTGGACATAGAGTTCTTC.

J is TRBJ1-2 and V is TRBV4-2; D not resolved. Trimming took off 1 base at V and 3 bases at J, with 9 bases between the two ends. The V gene's germline CDR1 is LGHNA and CDR2 YNFKEQ. The CDR3 contains 14 residues. DNA of the CDR3: TGTGCCAGCAGCCAAGGAGAAGTCTACTATGGCTACACCTTC. This codes for CASSQGEVYYGYTF.

This clone was recorded a few times. J is TRBJ2-7 and V is TRBV5-1; perhaps D is TRBD1 or TRBD2 (5 bases each). Germline assignment: CDR1 SGHRS and CDR2 YFSETQ. Trimming cost V 4 bases and J 1 base, with 12 bases left between them. The CDR3 is made up of 14 amino acids. In nucleotides, the CDR3 is TGCGCCAGCAGCACCCGGGACGGTTCCTACGAGCAGTACTTC. It is translated as CASSTRDGSYEQYF.

This clone was seen a single time. The rearrangement joins TRBV5-4 to TRBJ2-3, with 7 bases lining up with TRBD1. The CDR3 sequence is 18 residues long. Per germline, CDR1 SGHNT and CDR2 YYREEE (reference sequence). The V segment lost 0 bases and the J segment 4 bases; nucleotides outside the gene matches: 14. The CDR3 bases are TGTGCCAGCAGCTTGGGAATGACAGGGACCTTTAGTGCAGATACGCAGTATTTT. Translation gives CASSLGMTGTFSADTQYF.

This clone was recorded a few times. This sequence joins TRBV6-1 and TRBJ1-1, with 7 bases matching TRBD1. V shed 1 base, J shed 3 bases, and the junction held 2 bases outside the gene matches. The CDR3 is made up of 14 amino acids. Germline-derived CDR1 and CDR2 are MNHNS and SASEGT. Written as DNA, the CDR3 is TGTGCCAGCAGTGAAGTTCAGGGGGACACTGAAGCTTTCTTT. It is translated as CASSEVQGDTEAFF.

This clone was detected only a few times. This chain links TRBV19 with TRBJ1-5; 9 nucleotides align to TRBD1. This CDR3 has 14 residues. CDR1 is LNHDA, CDR2 SQIVND, per germline (reference sequence). The ends lost 4 bases at V and 7 bases at J; junction bases unmatched: 5. CDR3 bases: TGTGCCAGTAGTACCCGGACAGGGGCCCAGCCCCAGCATTTT. Its protein is CASSTRTGAQPQHF.

A few counts support this clone. V and J are TRBV7-2 and TRBJ2-4; 9 bases line up with TRBD1. This CDR3 has 15 amino acids. Germline CDR1 SGHTA, CDR2 FQGNSA. Trimming cost V 0 bases and J 8 bases; bases outside gene matches: 5. CDR3 amino acids: CASSLATGGWDIQYF. The CDR3 bases are TGTGCCAGCAGCTTAGCAACAGGGGGCTGGGACATTCAGTACTTC.

The chain carries TRBV30 and TRBJ2-7, with TRBD2 matching 8 bases. After removal of 0 bases from V and 7 bases from J, the junction contained 17 bases not matched to a gene. Germline loops: CDR1 GTSNPN, CDR2 SVGIG (reference sequence). The CDR3 length is 17 residues. CDR3 nucleotides: TGTGCCTGGAGTGTAAATTGGGCGGGAGGACCTCCTGGGGAGCAGTACTTC. Amino acid sequence: CAWSVNWAGGPPGEQYF.

The chain employs TRBV19 and TRBJ2-7; 7 bases line up with TRBD1. The germline CDR1 and CDR2 sequences are LNHDA and SQIVND (reference sequence). This CDR3 has 15 residues. The V gene end was trimmed by 4 bases and the J gene end by 2 bases; junction bases not matched to a gene: 8. The CDR3 region has the DNA TGTGCCAGTAGTACATCAGGGGGTGGCCCCTACGAGCAGTACTTC. Its protein is CASSTSGGGPYEQYF. The whole variable domain, remainder taken from reference TRBV19 and TRBJ2-7, is DGGITQSPKYLFRKEGQNVTLSCEQNLNHDAMYWYRQDPGQGLRLIYYSQIVNDFQKGDIAEGYSVSREKKESFPLTVTSAQKNPTAFYLCASSTSGGGPYEQYFGPGTRLTVT.

This clone was counted a few times. This chain links TRBV9 with TRBJ2-5; perhaps TRBD2 as D (7 bases). Trimming took 4 bases from V and 4 from J, leaving 17 bases between them. This CDR3 spans 15 amino acids. Per the germline V gene, CDR1 is SGDLS and CDR2 is YYNGEE. CDR3 amino acids: CASSSPRGGGETQYF. CDR3 DNA sequence: TGTGCCAGCAGCTCGCCGAGGGGGGGCGGAGAGACCCAGTACTTC.

This rearrangement joins TRBV7-2 to TRBJ1-1; D ambiguous. V was shortened by 1 base and J by 8 bases, with 14 bases between the two germline ends. The CDR3 has 14 residues. Germline V gene sequence: CDR1 SGHTA, CDR2 FQGNSA. The CDR3 nucleotides read TGTGCCAGCAGCTTAGTGGTTGGCTCAACCGAAGCTTTCTTT. Translating it yields CASSLVVGSTEAFF.

The chain combines TRBV5-4 with TRBJ2-3; TRBD2 agrees at 13 bases. The CDR3 consists of 17 residues. With 4 bases clipped from V and 1 base from J, the junction kept 6 bases outside the gene matches. Germline-derived CDR1 and CDR2 are SGHNT and YYREEE (reference sequence). The CDR3 reads CASSIRLAGGRTDTQYF. The CDR3 DNA sequence: TGTGCCAGCAGCATACGACTAGCGGGAGGCCGCACAGATACGCAGTATTTT.

V and J are TRBV30 and TRBJ1-5, with D maybe TRBD1 (5 bases). Trimming removed 2 bases from V and 4 bases from J, with 15 bases in between. Germline-derived CDR1 and CDR2 are GTSNPN and SVGIG (reference sequence). This CDR3 has 15 residues. CDR3 sequence: CAWSNPGRRNQPQHF. CDR3 DNA sequence: TGTGCCTGGAGTAATCCGGGACGTCGGAATCAGCCCCAGCATTTT.

This chain connects TRBV11-2 to TRBJ2-7, with D hard to call. V gave up 6 bases and J gave up 7 bases, with 16 bases separating them. Germline CDR1 is SGHAT and CDR2 is FQNNGV. CDR3 size: 13 residues. CDR3 DNA: TGTGCCAGCAGAGAGGCAGGCTACCGGGAGCAGTACGTC. This gives the protein CASREAGYREQYV.

This clone was seen a handful of times. The chain links TRBV30 to TRBJ2-5, with 7 bases that match TRBD1. This CDR3 is 12 amino acids long. V lost 5 bases, J lost 2 bases, and 2 bases stayed unmatched. Germline CDR1 reads GTSNPN; CDR2 reads SVGIG (reference sequence). The CDR3 here is CAWGDSQETQYF. The CDR3 bases are TGTGCCTGGGGGGACAGTCAAGAGACCCAGTACTTC.

This clone appeared a few times. The chain combines TRBV7-9 with TRBJ2-6; D is possibly TRBD2 (5 bases). V lost 4 bases, J lost 0 bases, and 10 bases lay in between. Germline V gives CDR1 SEHNR, CDR2 FQNEAQ (reference sequence). The CDR3 loop spans 16 amino acids. The DNA for the CDR3 is TGTGCCAGCAGCTACCCGGGGTACTCTGGGGCCAACGTCCTGACTTTC. This codes for CASSYPGYSGANVLTF.

This clone was observed a handful of times. The chain carries TRBV29-1 and TRBJ1-1; perhaps TRBD1 as D (5 bases). The CDR3 extends over 11 amino acids. The V gene's germline CDR1 is SQVTM and CDR2 ANQGSEA. V lost 4 bases and J 11 bases, leaving 14 bases between the germline ends. The CDR3 DNA is TGCAGCGTTGCCGGGACGCGGGGGGCTTTCTTT. Translating it yields CSVAGTRGAFF. Based on the CDR3 plus reference TRBV29-1 and TRBJ1-1, the full variable domain is SAVISQKPSRDICQRGTSLTIQCQVDSQVTMMFWYRQQPGQSLTLIATANQGSEATYESGFVIDKFPISRPNLTFSTLTVSNMSPEDSSIYLCSVAGTRGAFFGQGTRLTVV.

In its sample, this clone was seen a few times. The chain carries TRBV7-3 and TRBJ2-1, with 7 nucleotides matching TRBD2. The V gene end was trimmed by 1 base and the J gene end by 4 bases; junction bases not matched to a gene: 4. CDR1 is SGHTA and CDR2 is FQGTGA in the germline V gene. There are 15 residues in the CDR3. The chain's CDR3 is CASSLMASGYNEQFF. DNA for the CDR3: TGTGCCAGCAGCTTAATGGCTAGCGGTTACAATGAGCAGTTCTTC.